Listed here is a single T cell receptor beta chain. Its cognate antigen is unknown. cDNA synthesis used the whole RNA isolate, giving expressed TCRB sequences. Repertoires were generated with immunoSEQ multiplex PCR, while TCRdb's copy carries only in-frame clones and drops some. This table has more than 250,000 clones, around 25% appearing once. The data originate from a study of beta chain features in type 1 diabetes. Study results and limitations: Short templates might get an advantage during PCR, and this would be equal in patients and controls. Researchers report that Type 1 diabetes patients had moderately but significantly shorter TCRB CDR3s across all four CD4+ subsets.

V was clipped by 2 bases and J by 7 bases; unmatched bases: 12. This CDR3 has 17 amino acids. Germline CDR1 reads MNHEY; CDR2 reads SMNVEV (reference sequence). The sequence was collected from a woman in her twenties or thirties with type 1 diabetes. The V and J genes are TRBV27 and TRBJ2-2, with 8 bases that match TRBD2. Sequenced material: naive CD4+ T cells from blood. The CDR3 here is CASSLERASGSGGELFF. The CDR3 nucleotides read TGTGCCAGCAGTTTAGAAAGGGCTAGCGGGTCCGGCGGGGAGCTGTTTTTT.